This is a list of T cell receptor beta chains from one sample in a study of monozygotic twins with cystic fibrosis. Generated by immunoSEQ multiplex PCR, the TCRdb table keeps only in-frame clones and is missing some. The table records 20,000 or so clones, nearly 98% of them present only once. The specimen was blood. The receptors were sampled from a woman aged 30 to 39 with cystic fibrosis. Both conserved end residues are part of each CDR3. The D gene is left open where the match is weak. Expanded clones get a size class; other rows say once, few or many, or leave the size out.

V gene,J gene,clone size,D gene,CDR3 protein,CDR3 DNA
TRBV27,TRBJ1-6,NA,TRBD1,CASSHGDRGNSPLHF,TGTGCCAGCAGTCATGGGGACAGGGGAAATTCACCCCTCCACTTT
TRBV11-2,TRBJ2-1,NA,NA,CASSLGLASAYNEQFF,TGTGCCAGCAGCTTAGGCTTGGCTAGCGCATACAATGAGCAGTTCTTC
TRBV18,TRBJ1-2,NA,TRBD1,CASSPPGGQGARGYTF,TGTGCCAGCTCACCACCGGGGGGACAGGGGGCACGAGGCTACACCTTC
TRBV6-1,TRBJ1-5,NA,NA,CASGPASGGNQPQHF,TGTGCCAGCGGACCGGCTAGCGGGGGCAATCAGCCCCAGCATTTT
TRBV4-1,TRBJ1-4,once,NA,CASSQIGGSNEKLFF,TGCGCCAGCAGCCAAATCGGGGGGTCTAATGAAAAACTGTTTTTT
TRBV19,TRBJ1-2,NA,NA,CASSPGRDADYGYTF,TGTGCCAGTAGTCCAGGCCGGGACGCAGACTATGGCTACACCTTC
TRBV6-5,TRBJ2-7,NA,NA,CASSYSSGSLTYEQYF,TGTGCCAGCAGTTACTCGTCGGGCAGCTTAACCTACGAGCAGTACTTC
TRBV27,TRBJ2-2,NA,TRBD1,CASSLLGQGAQGTGELFF,TGTGCCAGCAGTTTATTGGGGCAGGGGGCTCAGGGCACCGGGGAGCTGTTTTTT
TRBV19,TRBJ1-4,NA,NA,CASGDEKLFF,TGTGCCAGTGGGGATGAAAAACTGTTTTTT
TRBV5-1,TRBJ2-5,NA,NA,CASSLASYKETQYF,TGCGCCAGCAGCTTGGCCTCGTATAAAGAGACCCAGTACTTC
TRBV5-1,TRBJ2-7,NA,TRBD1,CASSSRDRGYEQYF,TGCGCCAGCAGCTCCCGGGACAGGGGCTACGAGCAGTACTTC
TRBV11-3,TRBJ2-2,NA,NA,CASSQEGVGELFF,TGTGCCAGCAGCCAGGAGGGGGTCGGGGAGCTGTTTTTT
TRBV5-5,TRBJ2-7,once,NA,CASSFGGAPYEQYF,TGTGCCAGCAGCTTCGGGGGCGCGCCCTACGAGCAGTACTTC
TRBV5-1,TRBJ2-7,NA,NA,CASRTQGAPYEQYF,TGCGCCAGCAGGACACAGGGTGCTCCCTACGAGCAGTACTTC
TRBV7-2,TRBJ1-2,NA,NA,CASSLEGGPNYGYTF,TGTGCCAGCAGCTTAGAAGGGGGGCCCAACTATGGCTACACCTTC
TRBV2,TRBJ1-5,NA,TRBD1,CASSEILDRVWMSNQPQHF,TGTGCCAGCAGTGAAATTTTGGACAGGGTGTGGATGAGCAATCAGCCCCAGCATTTT
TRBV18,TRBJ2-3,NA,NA,CASSPSRITDTQYF,TGTGCCAGCTCACCATCGCGAATTACAGATACGCAGTATTTT
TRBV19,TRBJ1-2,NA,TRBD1,CASSILTGAGYGYTF,TGTGCCAGTAGTATCCTGACAGGGGCTGGCTATGGCTACACCTTC
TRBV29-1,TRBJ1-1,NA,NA,CSVEGHTEAFF,TGCAGCGTTGAGGGGCACACTGAAGCTTTCTTT
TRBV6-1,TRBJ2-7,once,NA,CASSNSAIREQYF,TGTGCCAGCAGTAACAGCGCGATTCGGGAGCAGTACTTC
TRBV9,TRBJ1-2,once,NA,CASSAGGGRGIYGYTF,TGTGCCAGCAGCGCAGGTGGGGGAAGGGGGATTTATGGCTACACCTTC
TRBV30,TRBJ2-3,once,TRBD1,CACSGQSHLYTQYF,TGTGCCTGTTCGGGACAGTCACACCTCTATACGCAGTATTTT
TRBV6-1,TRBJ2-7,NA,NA,CASSEALRGDYEQYF,TGTGCCAGCAGTGAAGCGCTTCGAGGGGACTACGAGCAGTACTTC
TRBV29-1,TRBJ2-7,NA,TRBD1,CSVGGTLQGAREQYF,TGCAGCGTTGGGGGAACCCTACAGGGGGCGCGGGAGCAGTACTTC
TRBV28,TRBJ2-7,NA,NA,CASSLQGNLYEQYF,TGTGCCAGCAGTTTACAGGGTAACTTGTACGAGCAGTACTTC
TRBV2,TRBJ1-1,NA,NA,CASSEVPGARGKAFF,TGTGCCAGCAGTGAAGTTCCGGGGGCGCGCGGAAAAGCTTTCTTT
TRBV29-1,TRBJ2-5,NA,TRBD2,CSVAKTGGIFETQYF,TGCAGCGTTGCAAAGACGGGGGGGATATTCGAGACCCAGTACTTC
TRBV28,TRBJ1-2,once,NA,CATEASGYGYTF,TGTGCCACTGAGGCCTCCGGCTATGGCTACACCTTC
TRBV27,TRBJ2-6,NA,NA,CASSPSGGGSGANVLTF,TGTGCCAGCAGTCCCTCAGGGGGGGGTTCTGGGGCCAACGTCCTGACTTTC
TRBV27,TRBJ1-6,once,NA,CASSSGGVQYSPLHF,TGTGCCAGCAGTTCGGGGGGCGTCCAATATTCACCCCTCCACTTT
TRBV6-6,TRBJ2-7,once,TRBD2,CASSLAGGYEQYF,TGTGCCAGCAGTTTAGCGGGGGGCTACGAGCAGTACTTC
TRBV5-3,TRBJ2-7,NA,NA,CARRSLRGSYEQYF,TGTGCCAGAAGGTCACTACGGGGGTCCTACGAGCAGTACTTC
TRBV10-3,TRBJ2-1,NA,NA,CAISDPLDNEQFF,TGTGCCATCAGTGATCCCCTGGACAATGAGCAGTTCTTC
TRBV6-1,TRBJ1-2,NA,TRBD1,CASRGTGTSNYGYTF,TGTGCCAGCAGGGGGACAGGAACTTCTAACTATGGCTACACCTTC
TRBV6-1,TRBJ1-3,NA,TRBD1,CASSVGTGLVSGNTIYF,TGTGCCAGCAGTGTGGGGACAGGCCTTGTTTCTGGAAACACCATATATTTT
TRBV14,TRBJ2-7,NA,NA,CASSRPGISSYEQYF,TGTGCCAGCAGCAGGCCAGGTATATCCTCCTACGAGCAGTACTTC
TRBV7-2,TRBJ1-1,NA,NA,CASRFSSDRKGEAFF,TGTGCCAGCAGGTTTAGCTCGGACAGAAAAGGTGAAGCTTTCTTT
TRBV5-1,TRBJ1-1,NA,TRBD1,CASSLADRGQTEAFF,TGCGCCAGCAGCTTGGCGGACAGGGGGCAGACTGAAGCTTTCTTT
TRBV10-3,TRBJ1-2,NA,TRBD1,CAISESIQGDYGYTF,TGTGCCATCAGTGAGTCGATACAGGGGGACTATGGCTACACCTTC
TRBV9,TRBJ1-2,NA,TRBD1,CASSVGQGPYGYTF,TGTGCCAGCAGCGTCGGACAGGGACCCTATGGCTACACCTTC
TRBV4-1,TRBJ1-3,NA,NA,CASSQDPVASGNTIYF,TGCGCCAGCAGCCAAGACCCGGTAGCCTCAGGAAACACCATATATTTT
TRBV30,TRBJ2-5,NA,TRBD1,CAWSPWTGMETQYF,TGTGCCTGGAGTCCATGGACAGGGATGGAGACCCAGTACTTC
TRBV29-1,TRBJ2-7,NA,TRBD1,CSAWTGTTYEQYF,TGCAGCGCTTGGACAGGAACTACCTACGAGCAGTACTTC
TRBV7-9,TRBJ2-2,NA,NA,CASPQRGFGELFF,TGTGCCAGTCCGCAACGAGGGTTCGGGGAGCTGTTTTTT
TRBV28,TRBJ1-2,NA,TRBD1,CASSLRQGYGYTF,TGTGCCAGCAGTTTGAGACAGGGATATGGCTACACCTTC
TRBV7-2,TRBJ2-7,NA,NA,CASSLVVGGLRNEQYF,TGTGCCAGCAGCTTAGTGGTCGGGGGGCTCAGGAACGAGCAGTACTTC
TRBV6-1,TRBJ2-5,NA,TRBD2,CASAGGVGVQEAQYF,TGTGCCAGCGCGGGGGGTGTAGGGGTTCAAGAGGCCCAGTACTTC
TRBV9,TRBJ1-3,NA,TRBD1,CASSADRGGNTIYF,TGTGCCAGCAGCGCAGACAGGGGGGGAAACACCATATATTTT
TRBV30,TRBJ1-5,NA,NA,CAWSTPWSKPPPSNQPQHF,TGTGCCTGGAGTACACCCTGGTCCAAACCCCCACCAAGCAATCAGCCCCAGCATTTT
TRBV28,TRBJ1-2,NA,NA,CASSFLPDGYTF,TGTGCCAGCAGTTTTCTCCCCGATGGCTACACCTTC
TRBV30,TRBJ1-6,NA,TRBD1,CAWSANGQGTDNSPLHF,TGTGCCTGGAGTGCAAACGGACAGGGAACGGATAATTCACCCCTCCACTTT
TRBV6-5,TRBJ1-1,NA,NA,CASSYLDTLNTEAFF,TGTGCCAGCAGTTATTTGGACACCTTGAACACTGAAGCTTTCTTT
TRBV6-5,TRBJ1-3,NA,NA,CASYASSGNTIYF,TGTGCCAGCTACGCGAGCTCTGGAAACACCATATATTTT